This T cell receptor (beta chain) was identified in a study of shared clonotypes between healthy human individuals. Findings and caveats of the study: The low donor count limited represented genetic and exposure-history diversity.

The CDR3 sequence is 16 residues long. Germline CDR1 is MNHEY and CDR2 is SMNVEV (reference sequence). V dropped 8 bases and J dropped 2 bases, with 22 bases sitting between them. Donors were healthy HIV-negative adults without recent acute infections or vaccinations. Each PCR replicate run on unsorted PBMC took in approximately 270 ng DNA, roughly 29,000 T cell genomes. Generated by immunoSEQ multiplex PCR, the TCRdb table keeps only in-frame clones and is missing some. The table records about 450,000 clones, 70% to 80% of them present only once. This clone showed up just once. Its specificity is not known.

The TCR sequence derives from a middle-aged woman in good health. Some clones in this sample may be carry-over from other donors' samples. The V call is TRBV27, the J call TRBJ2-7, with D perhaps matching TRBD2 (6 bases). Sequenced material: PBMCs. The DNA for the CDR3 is TGTGCCAGCTGCGCTCTTGGGGGAGGAACCGCCTACGAGCAGTACTTC. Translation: CASCALGGGTAYEQYF.